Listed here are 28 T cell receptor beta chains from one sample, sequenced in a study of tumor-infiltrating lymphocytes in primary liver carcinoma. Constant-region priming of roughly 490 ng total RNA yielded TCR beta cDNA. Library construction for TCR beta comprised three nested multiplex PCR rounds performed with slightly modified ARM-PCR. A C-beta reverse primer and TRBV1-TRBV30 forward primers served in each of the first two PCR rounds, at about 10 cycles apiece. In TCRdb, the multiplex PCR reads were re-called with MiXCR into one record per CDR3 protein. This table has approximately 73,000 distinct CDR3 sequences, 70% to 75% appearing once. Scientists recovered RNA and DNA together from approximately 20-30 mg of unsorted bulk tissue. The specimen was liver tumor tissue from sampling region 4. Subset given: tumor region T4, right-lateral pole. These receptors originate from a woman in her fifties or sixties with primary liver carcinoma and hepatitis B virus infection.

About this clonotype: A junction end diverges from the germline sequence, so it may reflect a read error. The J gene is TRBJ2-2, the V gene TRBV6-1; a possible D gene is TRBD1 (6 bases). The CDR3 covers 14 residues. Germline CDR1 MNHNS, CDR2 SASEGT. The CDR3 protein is CASRGDRNAGELFF. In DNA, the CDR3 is TGTGCCAGCAGAGGTGACAGGAACGCCGGGGAGCTGTTTTTT.

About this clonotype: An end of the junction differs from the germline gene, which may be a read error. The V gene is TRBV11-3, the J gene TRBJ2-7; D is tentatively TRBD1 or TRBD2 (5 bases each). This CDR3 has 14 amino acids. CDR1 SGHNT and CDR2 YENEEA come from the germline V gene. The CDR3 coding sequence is TGTTCCAGCAGCTTAACGCGTTGGGGGTACGAGCGGTACTTC. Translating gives CSSSLTRWGYERYF.

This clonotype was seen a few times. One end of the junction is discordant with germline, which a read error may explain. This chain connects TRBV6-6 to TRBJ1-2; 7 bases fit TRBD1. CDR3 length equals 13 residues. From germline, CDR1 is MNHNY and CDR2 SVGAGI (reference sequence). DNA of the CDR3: TGTACCAGCAGTTACGGGAACAGGGGTGGCTACACCTTC. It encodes CTSSYGNRGGYTF.

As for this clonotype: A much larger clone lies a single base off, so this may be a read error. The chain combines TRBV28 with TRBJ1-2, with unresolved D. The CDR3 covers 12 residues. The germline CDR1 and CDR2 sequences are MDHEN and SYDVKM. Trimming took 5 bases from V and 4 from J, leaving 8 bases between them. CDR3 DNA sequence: TGTGCCAGCAGTGAATCCCCCTATGGCTACACCTTC. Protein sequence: CASSESPYGYTF.

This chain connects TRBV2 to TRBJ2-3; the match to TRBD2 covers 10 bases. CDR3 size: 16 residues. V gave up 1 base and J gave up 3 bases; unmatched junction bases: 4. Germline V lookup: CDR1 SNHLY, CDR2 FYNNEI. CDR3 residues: CASSEGVSGRTDTQYF. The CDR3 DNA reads TGTGCCAGCAGTGAAGGTGTTAGCGGGAGGACAGATACGCAGTATTTT.

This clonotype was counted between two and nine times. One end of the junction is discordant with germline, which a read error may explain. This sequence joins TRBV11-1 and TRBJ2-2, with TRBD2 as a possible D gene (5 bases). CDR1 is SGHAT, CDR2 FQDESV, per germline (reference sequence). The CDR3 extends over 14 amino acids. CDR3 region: CASRLSLDTGELFF. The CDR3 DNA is TGTGCCAGCAGACTGAGTCTTGACACCGGGGAGTTGTTTTTT.

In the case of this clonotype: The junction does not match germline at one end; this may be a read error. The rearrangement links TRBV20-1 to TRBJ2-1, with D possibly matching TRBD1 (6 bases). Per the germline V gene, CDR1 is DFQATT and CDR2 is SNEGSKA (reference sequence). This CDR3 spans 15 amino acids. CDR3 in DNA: TGTAGTTCTAGAGATCGGCAGGGGTATCTCAATGAGCAGTTCTTC. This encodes CSSRDRQGYLNEQFF.

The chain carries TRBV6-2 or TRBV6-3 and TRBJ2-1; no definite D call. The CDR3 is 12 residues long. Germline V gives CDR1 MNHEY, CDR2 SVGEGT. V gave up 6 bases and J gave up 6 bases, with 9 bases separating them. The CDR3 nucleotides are TGTGCCAGCAGCCACAGACTCAATGAGCAGTTCTTC. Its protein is CASSHRLNEQFF.

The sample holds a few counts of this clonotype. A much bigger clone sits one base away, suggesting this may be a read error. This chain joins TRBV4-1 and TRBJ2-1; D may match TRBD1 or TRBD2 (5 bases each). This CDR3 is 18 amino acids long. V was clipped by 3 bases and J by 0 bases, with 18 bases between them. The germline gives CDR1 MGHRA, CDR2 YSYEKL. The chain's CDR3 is CASSHKGIEGFSYNEQFF. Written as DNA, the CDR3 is TGCGCCAGCAGCCACAAAGGGATTGAGGGGTTCTCCTACAATGAGCAGTTCTTC.

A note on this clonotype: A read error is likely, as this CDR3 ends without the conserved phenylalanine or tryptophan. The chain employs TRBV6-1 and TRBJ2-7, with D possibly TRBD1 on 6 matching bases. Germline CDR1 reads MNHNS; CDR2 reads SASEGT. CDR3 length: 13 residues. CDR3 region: CTSSETGSWEQYS. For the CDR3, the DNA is TGTACCAGCAGCGAAACAGGGAGCTGGGAGCAGTACTCC.

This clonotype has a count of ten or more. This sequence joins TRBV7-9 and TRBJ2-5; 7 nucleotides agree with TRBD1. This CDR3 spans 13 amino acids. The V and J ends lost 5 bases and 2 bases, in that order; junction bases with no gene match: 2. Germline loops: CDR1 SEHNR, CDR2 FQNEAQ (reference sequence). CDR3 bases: TGTGCCAGCAGCGTACAGGGGCAAGAGACCCAGTACTTC. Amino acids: CASSVQGQETQYF.

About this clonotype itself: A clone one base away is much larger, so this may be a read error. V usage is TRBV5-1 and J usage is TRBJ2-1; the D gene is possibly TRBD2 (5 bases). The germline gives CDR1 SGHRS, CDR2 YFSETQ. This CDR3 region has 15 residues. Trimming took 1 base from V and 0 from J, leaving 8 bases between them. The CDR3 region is CASSLSGFSYNEQFF. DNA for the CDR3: TGCGCCAGCAGCTTGAGCGGTTTCTCCTACAATGAGCAGTTCTTC.

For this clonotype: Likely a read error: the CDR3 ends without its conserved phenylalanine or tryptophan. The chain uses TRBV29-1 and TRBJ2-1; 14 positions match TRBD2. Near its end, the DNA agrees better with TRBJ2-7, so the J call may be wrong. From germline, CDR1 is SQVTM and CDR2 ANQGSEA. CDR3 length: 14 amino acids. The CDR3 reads CSVVGTSGRNEQYL. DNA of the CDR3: TGCAGCGTCGTCGGGACTAGCGGGAGAAATGAGCAGTACTTA.

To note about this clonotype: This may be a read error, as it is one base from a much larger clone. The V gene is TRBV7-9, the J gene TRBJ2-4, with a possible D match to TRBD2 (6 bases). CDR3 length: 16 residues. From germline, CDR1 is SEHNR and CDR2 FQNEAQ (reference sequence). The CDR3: CAGSSGLSGAKNIQYF. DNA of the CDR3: TGTGCCGGCAGCTCCGGACTATCTGGGGCCAAAAACATTCAGTACTTC.

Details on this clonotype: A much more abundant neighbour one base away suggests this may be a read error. The DNA of the CDR3 is TGTGCCAGCAGTCCTCCACCGGGACAGGGGCGCGGAATGAGCACTGAAGCTTTCTTT. This gives the protein CASSPPPGQGRGMSTEAFF. V and J are TRBV28 and TRBJ1-1; 10 bases fit TRBD1. With 5 bases clipped from V and 4 bases from J, the junction kept 19 bases outside the gene matches. Per germline, CDR1 MDHEN and CDR2 SYDVKM. The CDR3 length is 19 residues.

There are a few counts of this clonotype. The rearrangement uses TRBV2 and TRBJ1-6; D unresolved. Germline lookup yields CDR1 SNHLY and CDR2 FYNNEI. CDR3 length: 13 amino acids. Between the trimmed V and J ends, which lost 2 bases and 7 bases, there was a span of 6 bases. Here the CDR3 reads CASSESWNSPLHF. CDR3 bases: TGTGCCAGCAGTGAAAGCTGGAATTCACCCCTCCACTTT.

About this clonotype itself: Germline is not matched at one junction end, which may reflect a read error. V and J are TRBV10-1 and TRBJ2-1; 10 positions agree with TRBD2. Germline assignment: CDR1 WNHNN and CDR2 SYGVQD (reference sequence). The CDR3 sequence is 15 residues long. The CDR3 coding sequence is TGCGCCTGCAGTGAGTCGACTAGCGGGTACAATGGGCAGTTCTTC. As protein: CACSESTSGYNGQFF.

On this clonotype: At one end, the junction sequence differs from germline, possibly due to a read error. This chain's CDR3 is CVSSHTRYEQYF. The CDR3 nucleotides are TGTGTCAGCAGCCACACTAGATACGAGCAGTATTTC. This chain uses TRBV11-3 with TRBJ2-7, with D possibly being TRBD2 (5 bases). There are 12 residues in the CDR3. Germline CDR1 and CDR2: SGHNT and YENEEA.

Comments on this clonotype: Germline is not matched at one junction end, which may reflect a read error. CDR3 DNA: TGTGCCAGCAGCTTGGGGGCAAGGGGGTACGAACAGTACTTC. Its protein is CASSLGARGYEQYF. The rearrangement joins TRBV5-4 to TRBJ2-7, with D perhaps matching TRBD1 (6 bases). The CDR3 is 14 residues long. Germline CDR1 SGHNT, CDR2 YYREEE (reference sequence).

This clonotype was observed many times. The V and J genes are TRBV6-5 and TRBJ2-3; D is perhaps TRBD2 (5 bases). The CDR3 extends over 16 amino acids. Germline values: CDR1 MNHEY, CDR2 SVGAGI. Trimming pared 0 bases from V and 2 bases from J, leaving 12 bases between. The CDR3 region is CASSYSLALITDTQYF. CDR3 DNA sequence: TGTGCCAGCAGTTACTCCCTAGCCCTCATCACAGATACGCAGTATTTT.

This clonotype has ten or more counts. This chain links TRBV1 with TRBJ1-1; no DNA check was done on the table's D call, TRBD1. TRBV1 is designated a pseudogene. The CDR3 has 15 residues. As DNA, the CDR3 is TGCACCAGCAGCCAATCCCTTCAGGGGACCACTGAAGCTTTCTTT. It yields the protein CTSSQSLQGTTEAFF.

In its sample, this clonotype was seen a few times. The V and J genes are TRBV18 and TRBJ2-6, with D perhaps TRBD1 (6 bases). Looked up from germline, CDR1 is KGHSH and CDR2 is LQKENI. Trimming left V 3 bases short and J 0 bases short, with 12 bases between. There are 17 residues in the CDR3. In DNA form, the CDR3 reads TGTGCCAGCTCACCGACAGGTACTAGCTCTGGGGCCAACGTCCTGACTTTC. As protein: CASSPTGTSSGANVLTF.

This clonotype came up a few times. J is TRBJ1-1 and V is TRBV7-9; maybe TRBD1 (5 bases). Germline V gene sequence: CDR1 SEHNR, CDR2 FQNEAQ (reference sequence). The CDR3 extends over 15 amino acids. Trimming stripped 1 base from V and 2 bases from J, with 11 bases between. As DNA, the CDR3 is TGTGCCAGCAGCTTAGATCAGGGTCGAAACACTGAAGCTTTCTTT. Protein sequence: CASSLDQGRNTEAFF.

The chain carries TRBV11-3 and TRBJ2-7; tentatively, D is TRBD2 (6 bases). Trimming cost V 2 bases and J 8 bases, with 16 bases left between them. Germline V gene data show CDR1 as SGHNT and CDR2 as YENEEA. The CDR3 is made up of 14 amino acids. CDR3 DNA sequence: TGTGCCAGCAGCTTAAGCGGTCGGGAGTACAAGCAGTACTTC. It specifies CASSLSGREYKQYF.

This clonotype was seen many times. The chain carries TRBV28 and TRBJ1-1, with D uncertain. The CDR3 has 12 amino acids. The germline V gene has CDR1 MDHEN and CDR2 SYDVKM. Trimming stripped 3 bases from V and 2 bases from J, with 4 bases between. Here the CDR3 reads CASSLINTEAFF. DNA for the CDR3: TGTGCCAGCAGTTTGATAAACACTGAAGCTTTCTTT.

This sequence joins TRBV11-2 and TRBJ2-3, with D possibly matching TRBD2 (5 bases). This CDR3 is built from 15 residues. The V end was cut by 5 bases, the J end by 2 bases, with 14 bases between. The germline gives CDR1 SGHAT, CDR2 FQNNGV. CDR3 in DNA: TGTGCCAGCAGCCCCCTGAGAGGGTCCACAGATACGCAGTATTTT. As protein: CASSPLRGSTDTQYF.

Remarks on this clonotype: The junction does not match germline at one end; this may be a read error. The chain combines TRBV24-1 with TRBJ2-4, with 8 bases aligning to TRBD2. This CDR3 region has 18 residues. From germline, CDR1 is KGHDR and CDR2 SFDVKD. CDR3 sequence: CATNWRSGIVLAKNIQYF. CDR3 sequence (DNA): TGTGCCACCAATTGGCGTAGCGGGATTGTTTTGGCCAAAAACATTCAGTACTTT.

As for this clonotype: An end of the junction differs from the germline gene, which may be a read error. CDR3 nucleotide sequence: TGTGCCAGCAGTTTGGACAGGGTCTTGGTCGGGCTGCTCTTC. It codes for CASSLDRVLVGLLF. The rearrangement uses TRBV6-1 and TRBJ2-1, with 8 bases fitting TRBD1. There are 14 residues in the CDR3. Germline CDR1 and CDR2: MNHNS and SASEGT.